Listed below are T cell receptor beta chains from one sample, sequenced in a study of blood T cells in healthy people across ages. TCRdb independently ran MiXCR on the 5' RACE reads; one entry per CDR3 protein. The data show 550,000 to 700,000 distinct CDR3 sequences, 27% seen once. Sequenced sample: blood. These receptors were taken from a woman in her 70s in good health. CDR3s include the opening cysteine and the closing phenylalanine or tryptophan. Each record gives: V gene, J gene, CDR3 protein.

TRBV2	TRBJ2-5	CASNIQGYQETQYF
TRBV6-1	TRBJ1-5	CASTLTGTVGNQPQHF
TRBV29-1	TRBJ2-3	CSVEGGTDTPYF
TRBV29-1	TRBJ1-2	CSGDVRGGLNYGYTF
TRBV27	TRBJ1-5	CASSLLGVDNQPQHF
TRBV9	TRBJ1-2	CASSVGGADYGYTF
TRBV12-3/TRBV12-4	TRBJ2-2	CASRPTGLPGELFF
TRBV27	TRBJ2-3	CASSSLLTGFTDTQYF
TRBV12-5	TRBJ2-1	CASGPGGSYNEQFF
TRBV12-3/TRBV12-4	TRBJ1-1	CASSLGRGRNTEAFF
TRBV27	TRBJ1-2	CASSSDRGTNYGYTF
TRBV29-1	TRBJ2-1	CSVEWVDRVPYNEQFF
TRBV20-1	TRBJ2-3	CSASPTGRGTDTQYF
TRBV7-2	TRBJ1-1	CASSFAQLNTEAFF
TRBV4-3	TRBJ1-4	CASSLSGGSKEKLFF
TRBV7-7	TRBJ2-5	CASSLSLQERGTQYF
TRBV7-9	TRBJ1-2	CASSPQARVYGYTF
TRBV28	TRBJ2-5	CASTTEWTQYF
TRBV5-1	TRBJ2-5	CASSNGGEGRSETQYF
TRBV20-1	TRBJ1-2	CSASPLLTGGTYGYTF
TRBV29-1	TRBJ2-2	CSVEMTRNTGELFF
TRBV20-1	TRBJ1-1	CSASSSGRVSEAFF
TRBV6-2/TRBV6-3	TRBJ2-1	CASSYNYNEQFF
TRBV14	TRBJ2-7	CASSQLGGMIPYEQYF
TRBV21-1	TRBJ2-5	CASSKGDVWKGEEETQYF
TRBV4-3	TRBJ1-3	CASSQQRGYGSSGNTIYF
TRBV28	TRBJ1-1	CASRRLGSLNTEAFF
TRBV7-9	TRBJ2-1	CASSQATSGSNEQFF
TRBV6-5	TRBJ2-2	CASSYKTGELFF
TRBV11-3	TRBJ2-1	CASSLATREQFF
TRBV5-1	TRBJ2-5	CASSLTGQAQYF
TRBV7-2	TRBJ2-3	CASSLDRPSGGAKTDTQYF
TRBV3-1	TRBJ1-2	CASSQAAGGTVANYGYTF
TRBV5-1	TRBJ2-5	CASSLDGTQETQYF
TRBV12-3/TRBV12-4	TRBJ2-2	CASSHHFAGLRGELFF
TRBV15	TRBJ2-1	CATSRFRLAGPNEQFF
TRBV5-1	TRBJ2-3	CASSLYGGLDTQYF
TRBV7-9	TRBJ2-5	CASSLPGRQETQYF
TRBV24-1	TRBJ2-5	CATSDSGLAQETQYF
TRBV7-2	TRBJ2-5	CASSSIRLASTIIETQYF
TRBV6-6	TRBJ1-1	CASSRQGGDTEAFF
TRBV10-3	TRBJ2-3	CAISEPQLGGDTQYF
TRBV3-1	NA	CASSQGLARDNEQFF
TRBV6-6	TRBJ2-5	CATTMGRGGETQYF
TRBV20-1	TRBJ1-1	CSASVGNTEAFF
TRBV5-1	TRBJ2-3	CAGSSLQGATDTQYF
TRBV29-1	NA	CSVGKQGANNEQFF
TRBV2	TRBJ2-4	CAAEAKNIQYF
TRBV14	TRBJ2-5	CASSQLGQRETQYF